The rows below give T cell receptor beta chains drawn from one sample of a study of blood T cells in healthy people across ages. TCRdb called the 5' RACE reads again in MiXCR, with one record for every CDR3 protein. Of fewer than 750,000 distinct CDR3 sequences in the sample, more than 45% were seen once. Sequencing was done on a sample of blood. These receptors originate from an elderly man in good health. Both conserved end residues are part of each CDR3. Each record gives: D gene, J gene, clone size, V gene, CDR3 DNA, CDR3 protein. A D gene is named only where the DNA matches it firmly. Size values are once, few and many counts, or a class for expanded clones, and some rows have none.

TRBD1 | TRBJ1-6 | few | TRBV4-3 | TGCGCCAGCAGCCAAGCTGTCCCGGGACAGGCGTCGGGTAATTCACCCCTCCACTTT | CASSQAVPGQASGNSPLHF
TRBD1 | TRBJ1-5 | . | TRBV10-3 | TGTGCCACTCAGGGGGACTTAAATCAGCCCCAGCATTTT | CATQGDLNQPQHF
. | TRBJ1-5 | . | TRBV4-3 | TGCGCCAGCAGCCAAGATCGGAGTCCGAATCAGCCCCAGCATTTT | CASSQDRSPNQPQHF
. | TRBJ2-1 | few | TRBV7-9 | TGTGCCAGCAGCTTAGCGGGGGGACAGCAATACAATGAGCAGTTCTTC | CASSLAGGQQYNEQFF
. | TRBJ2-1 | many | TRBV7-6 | TGTGCCAGCAGCTTAGCCGCGAGTCGTCAGAATGAGCAGTTCTTC | CASSLAASRQNEQFF
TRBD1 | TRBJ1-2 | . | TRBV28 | TGTGCCGCTGGGACAGGGAACTATGGCTACACCTTC | CAAGTGNYGYTF
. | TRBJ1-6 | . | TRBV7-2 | TGTGCCAGCAGCTTAGCTTGGACAGATGATAATTCACCCCTCCACTTT | CASSLAWTDDNSPLHF
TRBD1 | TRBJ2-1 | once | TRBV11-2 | TGTGCCAGCAGCACCATGCGTTCAGGGGGTCCCATCTCCTACAATGAGCAGTTCTTC | CASSTMRSGGPISYNEQFF
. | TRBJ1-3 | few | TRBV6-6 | TGTGCCAGCAGTTATGGGCCTGGCACTTACTCTGGAAACACCATATATTTT | CASSYGPGTYSGNTIYF
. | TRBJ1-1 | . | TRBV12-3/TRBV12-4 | TGTGCCTGCAGTGGCAGGTACACTGAAGCTTTCTTT | CACSGRYTEAFF
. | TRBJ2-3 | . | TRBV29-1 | TGCAGCGTTGGAGGACGAACTGGTGAGTATTTT | CSVGGRTGEYF
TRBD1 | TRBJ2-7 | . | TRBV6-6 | TGTGCCAGCAGTACAACGGGACAGGGAGGTTCGTACGAGCAGTACTTC | CASSTTGQGGSYEQYF
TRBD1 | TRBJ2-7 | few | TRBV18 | TGTGCCAGCTCCTTCGACAGGGATGCCTACGAGCAGTACTTC | CASSFDRDAYEQYF
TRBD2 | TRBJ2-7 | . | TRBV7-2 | TGTGCCAGCAGCCTCCACCCAACTAGCGGGGGCCTCGAGCAGTACTTC | CASSLHPTSGGLEQYF
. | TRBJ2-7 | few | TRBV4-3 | TGCGCCAGCAGCCAGTACAGGAGCAGTCCCTACGAGCAGTACTTC | CASSQYRSSPYEQYF